This T cell receptor (beta chain) was sequenced in a study of T cell responses to AZD1222 COVID-19 vaccine. TCRdb's table, derived via immunoSEQ multiplex PCR, lists solely in-frame clones and lacks some. The sample includes under 200,000 clones, about nine tenths of them seen just once. General observations from the study: Nearly half of the spike-specific TCRs reportedly recognize variant regions that carry no mutations. Spike-specific TCR breadth and depth went up after people got two AZD1222 doses.

Details on this clone: The target antigen is unknown.

From germline, CDR1 is SGHRS and CDR2 YFSETQ. There are 13 residues in the CDR3. The V gene lost 4 bases and the J gene lost 4 bases, with 12 bases spanning the gap. The TCR was taken from an adult in good health. The material was peripheral blood, obtained on day 0 of AZD1222 vaccination. V usage is TRBV5-1 and J usage is TRBJ2-7; D is perhaps TRBD1 (6 bases). The CDR3 sequence is CASSGDTMYEQYF. The CDR3 region has the DNA TGCGCCAGCAGCGGGGACACGATGTACGAGCAGTACTTC.